This TCR beta chain was obtained from a study of cytomegalovirus exposure and HLA in healthy donors. PCR involved 60 Vbeta and 13 Jbeta primers. Sequencing was performed with immunoSEQ multiplex PCR; in TCRdb, only in-frame clones are kept and a portion is missing. Of 150,000 to 200,000 clones listed, 70% to 75% are singletons. Germline V gene sequence: CDR1 SGHVS, CDR2 FQNEAQ. The CDR3 has 16 amino acids. With 5 bases removed from V and 1 base from J, the gap between germline ends came to 15 bases. Details on this clone: What it recognizes is unknown.

Study conclusions and caveats: Upon later analysis, HLA-associated TCR beta chains proved more clonally expanded than other, equally common chains. In terms of immune exposure information, only CMV serostatus was available. Across donors, most TCRs were seen rarely, yet some public ones were widespread.

The sequence derives from a man aged 18 to 29 in good health and CMV-seropositive. The chain is built from TRBV7-8 and TRBJ1-5; maybe TRBD1 (6 bases). The sequenced sample was PBMCs. Here the CDR3 reads CASSPWTDGSNQPQHF. For the CDR3, the DNA is TGTGCCAGCAGCCCCTGGACAGATGGGAGCAATCAGCCCCAGCATTTT.